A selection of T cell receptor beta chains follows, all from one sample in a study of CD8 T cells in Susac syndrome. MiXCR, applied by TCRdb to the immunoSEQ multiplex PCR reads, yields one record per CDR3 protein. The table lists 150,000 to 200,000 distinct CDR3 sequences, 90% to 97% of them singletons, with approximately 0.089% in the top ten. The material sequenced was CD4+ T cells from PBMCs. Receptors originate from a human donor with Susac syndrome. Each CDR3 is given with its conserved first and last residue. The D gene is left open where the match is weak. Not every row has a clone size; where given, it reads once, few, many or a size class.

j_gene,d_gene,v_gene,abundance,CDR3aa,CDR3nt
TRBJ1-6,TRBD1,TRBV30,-,CAWSTGQGGSPLHF,TGTGCCTGGAGTACGGGACAGGGAGGTTCACCCCTCCACTTT
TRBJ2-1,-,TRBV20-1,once,CSASHEQFF,TGCAGTGCTAGTCATGAGCAGTTCTTC
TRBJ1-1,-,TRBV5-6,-,CASSLPTTRNTEAFF,TGTGCCAGCAGCTTGCCAACGACACGGAACACTGAAGCTTTCTTT
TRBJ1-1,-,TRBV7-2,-,CASSLGRVVGTEAFF,TGTGCCAGCAGCTTAGGCAGGGTGGTGGGGACTGAAGCTTTCTTT
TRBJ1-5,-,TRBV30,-,CAWSSRRDTHQPQHF,TGTGCCTGGAGTTCCCGACGGGACACTCATCAGCCCCAGCATTTT
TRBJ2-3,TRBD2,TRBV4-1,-,CASSTSGTRPKDTQYF,TGCGCCAGCAGCACCTCCGGGACTAGACCAAAAGATACGCAGTATTTT
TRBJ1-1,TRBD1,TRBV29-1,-,CSAWDRRNTEAFF,TGCAGCGCTTGGGACAGGCGGAACACTGAAGCTTTCTTT
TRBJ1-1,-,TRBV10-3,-,CAISETPVGAFF,TGTGCCATCAGTGAGACCCCGGTAGGAGCTTTCTTT
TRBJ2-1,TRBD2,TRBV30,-,CAWFPWGLAGGPDNEQFF,TGTGCCTGGTTCCCCTGGGGACTAGCGGGGGGGCCCGACAATGAGCAGTTCTTC
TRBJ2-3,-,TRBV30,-,CAWQGTDTQYF,TGTGCCTGGCAGGGAACAGATACGCAGTATTTT
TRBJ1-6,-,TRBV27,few,CASSLVGRGNSPLHF,TGTGCCAGCAGTTTGGTCGGCAGGGGTAATTCACCCCTCCACTTT
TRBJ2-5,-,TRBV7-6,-,CASSGSAGTETQYF,TGTGCCAGCAGCGGGTCGGCAGGGACGGAGACCCAGTACTTC
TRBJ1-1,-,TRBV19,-,CASSRDTPTMNTEAFF,TGTGCCAGTAGTCGGGACACCCCAACCATGAACACTGAAGCTTTCTTT
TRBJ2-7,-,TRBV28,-,CASSLSAVLPTKGYF,TGTGCCAGCAGTTTATCGGCGGTCCTTCCTACGAAGGGGTACTTC
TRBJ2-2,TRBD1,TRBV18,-,CASSSDRPNTGELFF,TGTGCCAGCTCTTCGGACAGGCCGAACACCGGGGAGCTGTTTTTT
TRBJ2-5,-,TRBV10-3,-,CAISARGLQETQYF,TGTGCCATCAGTGCCAGGGGCCTCCAAGAGACCCAGTACTTC
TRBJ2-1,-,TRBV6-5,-,CASRPVGSYYNEQFF,TGTGCCAGCAGACCCGTGGGGAGCTATTACAATGAGCAGTTCTTC
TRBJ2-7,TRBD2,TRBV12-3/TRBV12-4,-,CASSLSGSGEQYF,TGTGCCAGCAGTTTAAGCGGGAGCGGCGAGCAGTACTTC
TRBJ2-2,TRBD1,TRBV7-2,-,CASSELGQGNTGELFF,TGTGCCAGCAGCGAACTCGGACAGGGGAACACCGGGGAGCTGTTTTTT
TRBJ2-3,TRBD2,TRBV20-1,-,CSASSFSGGAVDTQYF,TGCAGTGCTAGCTCTTTCAGCGGGGGGGCGGTAGATACGCAGTATTTT
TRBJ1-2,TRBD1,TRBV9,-,CASSSRTGGYTF,TGTGCCAGCAGCTCCCGGACAGGAGGCTACACCTTC
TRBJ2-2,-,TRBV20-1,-,CSAVWRNTGELFF,TGCAGTGCCGTGTGGCGGAACACCGGGGAGCTGTTTTTT